Below are 12 T cell receptor beta chains sequenced from a single sample in a study of T cell responses to AZD1222 COVID-19 vaccine. Sequencing was performed with immunoSEQ multiplex PCR; in TCRdb, only in-frame clones are kept and a portion is missing. The sample has tens of thousands of clones; around 86% are singletons. This sample comprised peripheral blood, obtained 28 days after the second AZD1222 dose. The receptors shown here come from an adult who received the AZD1222 COVID-19 vaccine.

The chain is built from TRBV10-3 and TRBJ1-6; 10 nucleotides agree with TRBD1. The CDR3 is 17 residues long. V was pared by 4 bases and J by 7 bases, with 10 bases of the junction left unmatched. CDR1 is ENHRY and CDR2 is SYGVKD in the germline V gene. Here the CDR3 DNA reads TGTGCCATCAGTGGGACGACAGGGGGCTGGGAAAATTCACCCCTCCACTTT. This encodes CAISGTTGGWENSPLHF.

The gene calls are TRBV6-4 and TRBJ2-3; 10 bases match TRBD2. V gave up 5 bases and J gave up 1 base; unmatched junction bases: 6. The CDR3 covers 16 residues. The germline gives CDR1 MRHNA, CDR2 SNTAGT. The CDR3, as DNA: TGTGCCAGCAGTCCTAGCGGGGGTTCCGGCACAGATACGCAGTATTTT. Translated: CASSPSGGSGTDTQYF.

The chain is built from TRBV10-3 and TRBJ2-3; perhaps TRBD1 as D (5 bases). This CDR3 is 13 amino acids long. Deletions cut 5 bases from V and 4 bases from J, with 10 bases between. CDR1 and CDR2 from the germline V gene are ENHRY and SYGVKD. Here the CDR3 reads CAISPGLADTQYF. The CDR3 DNA is TGTGCCATCAGTCCAGGGCTGGCAGATACGCAGTATTTT.

The chain carries TRBV20-1 and TRBJ1-1; D gene uncertain. Trimming shortened V by 5 bases and J by 6 bases, and 10 bases separated the two germline ends. The CDR3 covers 11 residues. Per the germline V gene, CDR1 is DFQATT and CDR2 is SNEGSKA (reference sequence). CDR3 nucleotide sequence: TGCAGTGCTGTAGACCGGGCTGAAGCTTTCTTT. Translated, it gives CSAVDRAEAFF.

The chain recombines TRBV29-1 with TRBJ2-6; D not resolved. Germline-derived CDR1 and CDR2 are SQVTM and ANQGSEA. The CDR3 has 13 residues. The V gene lost 4 bases and the J gene lost 4 bases, with 8 bases spanning the gap. CDR3: CSVGGTGANVLTF. CDR3 coding DNA: TGCAGCGTTGGGGGTACAGGGGCCAACGTCCTGACTTTC.

This rearrangement joins TRBV2 to TRBJ2-1; TRBD2 agrees at 9 bases. CDR3 length equals 14 residues. The V and J ends lost 10 bases and 4 bases, in that order; junction bases with no gene match: 8. Germline lookup yields CDR1 SNHLY and CDR2 FYNNEI. The CDR3 DNA reads as TGTGCCACCAAAATGACTAGCGGTTACAATGAGCAGTTCTTC. Translated, it gives CATKMTSGYNEQFF.

V is TRBV7-9 and J is TRBJ1-4; D is ambiguous. The V gene's germline CDR1 is SEHNR and CDR2 FQNEAQ (reference sequence). This CDR3 contains 14 residues. V dropped 5 bases and J dropped 7 bases, with 14 bases sitting between them. CDR3 sequence reads: CASSPSRGGEKLFF. CDR3 sequence (DNA): TGTGCCAGCAGCCCCAGTCGGGGTGGTGAAAAACTGTTTTTT. Complete variable domain (other parts from reference TRBV7-9 and TRBJ1-4): DTGVSQNPRHKITKRGQNVTFRCDPISEHNRLYWYRQTLGQGPEFLTYFQNEAQLEKSRLLSDRFSAERPKGSFSTLEIQRTEQGDSAMYLCASSPSRGGEKLFFGSGTQLSVL.

J is TRBJ2-3 and V is TRBV27, with D perhaps matching TRBD1 or TRBD2 (5 bases each). Germline values: CDR1 MNHEY, CDR2 SMNVEV (reference sequence). Trimming took 4 bases from V and 0 from J, leaving 14 bases between them. This CDR3 region has 16 residues. The CDR3 protein is CASSSPGQTSTDTQYF. The CDR3 DNA sequence: TGTGCCAGCAGTTCCCCGGGGCAAACCAGCACAGATACGCAGTATTTT.

The gene calls are TRBV6-5 and TRBJ1-3; D remains ambiguous. The CDR3 sequence is 16 residues long. The V end was cut by 3 bases, the J end by 1 base, with 13 bases between. The germline V gene encodes CDR1 MNHEY and CDR2 SVGAGI. Here the CDR3 DNA reads TGTGCCAGCAGTTATCAGGTCACTCCATCTGGAAACACCATATATTTT. Its translation is CASSYQVTPSGNTIYF.

The rearrangement joins TRBV5-1 to TRBJ1-4; D is uncertain. CDR3 length equals 15 residues. Germline V gives CDR1 SGHRS, CDR2 YFSETQ. Trimming removed 3 bases from V and 5 bases from J, with 14 bases in between. The CDR3 DNA is TGCGCCAGCAGCTCGGGAGCGGCTAAAAATGAAAAACTGTTTTTT. This codes for CASSSGAAKNEKLFF.

This clone appeared a single time. This rearrangement joins TRBV18 to TRBJ1-2; D gene uncertain. Germline V gives CDR1 KGHSH, CDR2 LQKENI. Between the trimmed V and J ends, which lost 3 bases and 0 bases, there was a span of 11 bases. The CDR3 runs 15 residues. The CDR3 spells CASSPVKGTNYGYTF. The CDR3 DNA reads TGTGCCAGCTCACCCGTTAAGGGTACTAACTATGGCTACACCTTC.

The chain couples TRBV5-1 to TRBJ1-2; possibly TRBD1 for D (5 bases). Germline V gene lookup returns CDR1 SGHRS and CDR2 YFSETQ. The CDR3 has 13 residues. Deletions cut 4 bases from V and 4 bases from J, with 11 bases between. The CDR3 here is CASSLDGTYGYTF. The CDR3 coding sequence is TGCGCCAGCAGCCTGGACGGGACCTATGGCTACACCTTC.